The clone carrying this TCR beta chain was counted ten times or more. No antigen is known for it. The data stem from a study of response to subunit inactivated influenza vaccine. TCRdb used MiXCR to reprocess the RT-PCR reads, holding one entry per CDR3 protein. The repertoire holds 800,000 or so distinct CDR3 sequences, with 20% to 25% as singletons. Study-level results: New T cells are recruited in small numbers by each seasonal influenza vaccination, according to the authors' suggestion.

Deletions cut 4 bases from V and 1 base from J, with 10 bases between. CDR3 length: 14 residues. Germline loops: CDR1 SGHRS, CDR2 YFSETQ. V usage is TRBV5-1 and J usage is TRBJ2-3, with D perhaps TRBD1 (6 bases). The sequencing used PBMCs from blood, collected 5 days after vaccination. This TCR derives from a man in his fifties who received an inactivated influenza vaccine. The CDR3 nucleotides are TGCGCCAGCAGCGCGGACAGCCGCACAGATACGCAGTATTTT. It codes for CASSADSRTDTQYF.